Detailed here is one T cell receptor (beta chain). TCRdb's copy holds only in-frame clones and misses some; the assay was immunoSEQ multiplex PCR. The table lists about 400,000 clones, 75% to 90% of them singletons, with 1.5% to 2% in the top ten. The data are from a study of Ad26.COV2.S vaccination and SARS-CoV-2 variants. The CDR3 loop spans 17 amino acids. CDR1 is SGHDT and CDR2 is YYEEEE in the germline V gene. V lost 10 bases and J lost 0, with 20 bases in between. Indicated treatment: around 19 received Ad26.COV2.S at low or high dose, single or two shots; 5 received placebo; per-sample allocation not given. The study sampled participants on day 63 after the first vaccine or placebo injection. An Ad26 vector expressing Wuhan-strain SARS-CoV-2 spike constituted the vaccine.

The sequence was collected from a person between 18 and 65 years old who received the Ad26.COV2.S COVID-19 vaccine or a placebo. This chain links TRBV5-6 with TRBJ2-6; D not resolved. Sequenced material: peripheral blood, taken in a trial of Ad26.COV2.S vaccine versus placebo. The CDR3 protein is CAYEPAGPASGANVLTF. The CDR3, as DNA: TGTGCCTACGAACCGGCAGGACCTGCCTCTGGGGCCAACGTCCTGACTTTC.